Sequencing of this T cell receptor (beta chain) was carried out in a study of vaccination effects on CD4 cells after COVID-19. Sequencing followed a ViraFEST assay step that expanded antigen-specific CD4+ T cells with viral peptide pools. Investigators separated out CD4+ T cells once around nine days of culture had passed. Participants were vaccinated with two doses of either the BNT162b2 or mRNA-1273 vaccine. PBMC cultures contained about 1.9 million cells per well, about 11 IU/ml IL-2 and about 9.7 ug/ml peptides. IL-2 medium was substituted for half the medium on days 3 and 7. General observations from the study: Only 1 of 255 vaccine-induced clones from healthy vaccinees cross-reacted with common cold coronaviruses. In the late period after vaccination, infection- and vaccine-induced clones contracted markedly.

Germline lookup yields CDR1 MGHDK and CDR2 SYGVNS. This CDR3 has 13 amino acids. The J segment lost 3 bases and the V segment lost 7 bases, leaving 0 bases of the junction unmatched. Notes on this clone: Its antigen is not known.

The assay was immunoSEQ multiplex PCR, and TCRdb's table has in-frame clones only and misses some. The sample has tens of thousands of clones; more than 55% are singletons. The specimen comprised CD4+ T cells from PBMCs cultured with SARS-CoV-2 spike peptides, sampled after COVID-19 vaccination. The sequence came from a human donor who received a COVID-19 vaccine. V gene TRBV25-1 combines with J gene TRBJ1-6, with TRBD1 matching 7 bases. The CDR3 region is CASNRGYNSPLHF. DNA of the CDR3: TGTGCCAGCAACAGGGGCTATAATTCACCCCTCCACTTT. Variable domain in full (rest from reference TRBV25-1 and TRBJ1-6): EADIYQTPRYLVIGTGKKITLECSQTMGHDKMYWYQQDPGMELHLIHYSYGVNSTEKGDLSSESTVSRIRTEHFPLTLESARPSHTSQYLCASNRGYNSPLHFGNGTRLTVT.